This entry is about one T cell receptor beta chain. Generated by immunoSEQ multiplex PCR, the TCRdb table keeps only in-frame clones and is missing some. Seen here are about 36,000 clones, 93% observed once, and the top ten hold roughly 0.39%. This entry comes from a study of T cell changes during pregnancy in multiple sclerosis. The V end lost 0 bases, the J end lost 4 bases, and 10 bases lay between the germline ends. The CDR3 totals 15 residues. Germline CDR1 MNHNY, CDR2 SVGAGI (reference sequence). This rearrangement joins TRBV6-6 to TRBJ2-1; D is perhaps TRBD2 (5 bases). The sequencing used CD4+ T cells from peripheral blood mononuclear cells, collected in the first trimester of pregnancy. The source is a female donor with multiple sclerosis, enrolled in a pregnancy study. CDR3 in DNA: TGTGCCAGCAGTTACTCGAGGGAGCAGTACAATGAGCAGTTCTTC. It specifies CASSYSREQYNEQFF.